This TCR beta chain was observed in a study of blood T cell repertoires in COVID-19 (dated by TCRdb to 2018 to 2020). General notes on the study: Collaborator samples came from the United States, Italy and Spain and covered acute and convalescent phases of COVID-19. Subjects who had been exposed to COVID-19, were actively infected with it, or had recovered from it provided the deeply sampled blood TCRbeta repertoires that made up the dataset. The samples were drawn from the first 160 participants of the ongoing ImmuneRACE study and from 1,254 subjects provided by 6 global collaborators. The repertoires were released in a freely available public database meant as a resource for research on the immune response to SARS-CoV-2. Where HLA class I and class II types were available, the types were taken from metadata supplied by the sample provider, not from assay-based typing. A de-identified subject ID, COVID-19 status, age in years and sex were almost always included in the sample metadata. The prospective study material was composed of cDNA or gDNA derived from T cells, B-cell-depleted T cells, or PBMCs.

In the prospective study, participants were roughly 18 to 95 years old, resided in fewer than 25 geographic areas of the United States, and were enrolled through a virtual design. To assign participants to cohorts, the prospective study relied on clinical history that participants themselves reported in a screening survey and a study questionnaire. For ImmuneRACE Cohort 3, a participant was defined as recovered based on two consecutive negative NP/OP PCR tests, clearance by a healthcare professional, or resolution of symptoms. Mobile phlebotomists in the prospective study collected whole blood, serum and a nasopharyngeal or oropharyngeal swab from every participant. Prospective study participants could optionally give additional blood draws and questionnaires over a roughly 2-month period. Prospective study blood samples were shipped either frozen or at room temperature before DNA extraction. What the study reported, not specific to this receptor: Clinical and demographic metadata were provided uncurated, with the amount varying by source and participant.

The immunoSEQ Assay, a bias-controlled multiplex PCR, was used to amplify TCRbeta CDR3 regions from genomic DNA. The original pipeline was this. The number of nucleated cells in each sample was estimated by amplification of reference gene primers within the assay. Sequence reads were collapsed and filtered to measure the absolute abundance of every unique TCRbeta CDR3 rearrangement. For each sample, productive Simpson clonality was calculated as the square root of Simpson's diversity index across productive rearrangements. The table was pulled from immuneACCESS by TCRdb, which kept in-frame rearrangements only. Such tables lose some clones; where checked, under half of the loss comes from unresolved V genes, and the rest has no known cause. That table supplies the V and J calls and clone size; D and trimming were determined from the DNA. Present in this sample are 150,000 to 200,000 clones, roughly nine tenths of which were seen just once. The ten largest clones represent more than 2% of the sample.

A note on this clone: Its antigen remains undetermined. Within one base of it there is no much larger clone, and no base qualities were kept.

The trim is 4 bases for V and 5 bases for J, with a gap of 9 bases between the germline ends. The CDR3 holds 13 amino acids from the cysteine to the phenylalanine. This entry keeps only the CDR3 DNA: 39 bases, framed from base 1. CDR1 and CDR2, looked up from the germline V gene (reference sequence), are LGHDT and YNNKEL. This clonotype originated in a woman in her twenties or thirties who had recovered from COVID-19. The sample consisted of PBMCs or T cells enriched from blood (not recorded which). The chain couples TRBV3-1 (or the pseudogene TRBV3-2) to TRBJ2-1, with no confidently assigned D gene. This receptor has the CDR3 CASSPDFNNEQFF. Here is the DNA: TGTGCCAGCAGCCCAGACTTTAACAATGAGCAGTTCTTC.